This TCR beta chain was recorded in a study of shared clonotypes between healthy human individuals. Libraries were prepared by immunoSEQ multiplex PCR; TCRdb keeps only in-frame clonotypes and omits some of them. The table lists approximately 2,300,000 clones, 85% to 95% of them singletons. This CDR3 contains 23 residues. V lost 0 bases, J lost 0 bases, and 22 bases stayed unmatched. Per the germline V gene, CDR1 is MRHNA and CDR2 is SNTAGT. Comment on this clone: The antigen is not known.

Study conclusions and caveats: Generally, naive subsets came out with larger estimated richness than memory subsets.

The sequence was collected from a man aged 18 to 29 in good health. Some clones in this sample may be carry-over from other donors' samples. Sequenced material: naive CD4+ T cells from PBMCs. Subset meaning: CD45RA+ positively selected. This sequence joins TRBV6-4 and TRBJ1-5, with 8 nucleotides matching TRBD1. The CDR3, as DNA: TGTGCCAGCAGTGACTCGAAATCTCGGACGACGGCACAGGGGGGAAATAGCAATCAGCCCCAGCATTTT. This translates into CASSDSKSRTTAQGGNSNQPQHF.